Listed below are T cell receptor beta chains from one sample, sequenced in a study of early T cells in non-severe SARS-CoV-2 infection. TCRdb itself ran the 5' RACE reads through MiXCR, one entry per CDR3 protein. The table lists tens of thousands of distinct CDR3 sequences, about 5.5% of them singletons. The sequenced sample consisted of whole blood. The receptors originated from an adult who was a healthcare worker with PCR-confirmed SARS-CoV-2 infection or an uninfected control (not recorded which). Both conserved end residues are part of each CDR3. Each record gives: CDR3 protein, CDR3 DNA, D gene, CDR3 length, clone size, J gene, V gene. A D gene is named only where the DNA matches it firmly. Only some rows state a clone size, as once, few, many or a class for expanded clones.

CASSTGAFLQDTQYF	TGTGCCAGCAGCACAGGGGCCTTTCTCCAAGATACGCAGTATTTT	TRBD1	15	many	TRBJ2-3	TRBV7-2
CSARQGSGTGELFF	TGCAGTGCAAGACAGGGTTCGGGCACCGGGGAGCTGTTTTTT	TRBD1	14	.	TRBJ2-2	TRBV20-1
CASSWDAQQYF	TGTGCCAGCAGCTGGGACGCCCAGCAGTACTTC	.	11	many	TRBJ2-7	TRBV11-2
CASSPPNSENTIYF	TGTGCCAGCTCCCCCCCAAACTCCGAAAACACCATATATTTT	.	14	few	TRBJ1-3	TRBV18
CASSLQNGKRRDEQYF	TGTGCCAGCAGCTTACAAAACGGGAAACGGCGGGACGAGCAGTACTTC	.	16	many	TRBJ2-7	TRBV11-2
CASSLRGLGTF	TGTGCCAGCAGCTTGAGGGGTCTGGGCACCTTC	.	11	.	TRBJ1-2	TRBV7-9
CSVGENTEAFF	TGCAGCGTTGGGGAGAACACTGAAGCTTTCTTT	.	11	.	TRBJ1-1	TRBV29-1
CASSLAGVQLDTQYF	TGTGCCAGCAGCTTAGCGGGGGTCCAATTGGATACGCAGTATTTT	.	15	few	TRBJ2-3	TRBV7-2
CASSIGGARDTIYF	TGTGCCAGTAGTATCGGAGGGGCCCGGGACACCATATATTTT	.	14	many	TRBJ1-3	TRBV19
CASSLRITDTQYF	TGTGCCAGCAGTTTAAGGATCACAGATACGCAGTATTTT	.	13	few	TRBJ2-3	TRBV27
CASTHGGNKNIQYF	TGTGCCAGCACCCACGGGGGGAACAAAAACATTCAGTACTTC	TRBD2	14	.	TRBJ2-4	TRBV3-1
CATSRDLTGELFF	TGTGCCACCAGCAGAGATTTGACCGGGGAGCTGTTTTTT	.	13	many	TRBJ2-2	TRBV15
CASSLDGDTNQPQHF	TGTGCCAGCAGTTTGGACGGAGACACCAATCAGCCCCAGCATTTT	.	15	many	TRBJ1-5	TRBV12-3/TRBV12-4
CASSSGTSVTKATQYF	TGCGCCAGCAGCTCCGGGACTAGCGTCACAAAGGCGACGCAGTATTTT	TRBD2	16	many	TRBJ2-3	TRBV5-1
CASIAGQGFTGELFF	TGCGCCAGCATTGCGGGACAGGGTTTCACCGGGGAGCTGTTTTTT	TRBD1	15	many	TRBJ2-2	TRBV5-1
CSASRPEADQPQHF	TGCAGTGCTAGTAGGCCAGAAGCGGATCAGCCCCAGCATTTT	.	14	many	TRBJ1-5	TRBV20-1
CASSLRSSQETQYF	TGCGCCAGCAGCTTGCGTTCTAGCCAAGAGACCCAGTACTTC	.	14	many	TRBJ2-5	TRBV5-1
CASSPTRARSYEQYF	TGTGCCAGCAGTCCGACAAGAGCCCGCTCCTACGAGCAGTACTTC	.	15	few	TRBJ2-7	TRBV27
CASSPGTGGWETQYF	TGTGCCAGCAGTCCCGGGACAGGCGGTTGGGAGACCCAGTACTTC	TRBD1	15	.	TRBJ2-5	TRBV6-6
CASSLAAEGPPYF	TGTGCCAGCAGCTTAGCGGCAGAGGGTCCACCATACTTC	.	13	many	TRBJ2-7	TRBV7-9
CSTNRDMTSGLTNEQFF	TGCAGTACGAACCGGGACATGACTAGCGGGCTCACCAATGAGCAGTTCTTC	TRBD2	17	few	TRBJ2-1	TRBV20-1
CSALLGDYEQYF	TGCAGTGCCTTACTCGGGGATTACGAGCAGTACTTC	.	12	few	TRBJ2-7	TRBV20-1
CSARAPLTPGEQYF	TGCAGTGCTAGAGCCCCCTTGACTCCGGGGGAGCAGTACTTC	.	14	.	TRBJ2-7	TRBV20-1
CASSLGTAGELFF	TGTGCCAGCAGCTTAGGGACGGCCGGGGAGCTGTTTTTT	.	13	few	TRBJ2-2	TRBV7-6
CASSESPAGGKAFF	TGCGCCAGCAGTGAGTCTCCGGCGGGTGGGAAAGCTTTCTTT	.	14	many	TRBJ1-1	TRBV10-2
CAWDGQGVTGELFF	TGTGCCTGGGACGGACAGGGGGTCACCGGGGAGCTGTTTTTT	TRBD1	14	few	TRBJ2-2	TRBV30
CASSRNRGRSDTEAFF	TGTGCCAGCAGCAGAAACAGGGGAAGGTCGGACACTGAAGCTTTCTTT	TRBD1	16	many	TRBJ1-1	TRBV12-3/TRBV12-4